The 7 T cell receptor beta chains reported below all come from one sample, sequenced in a study of blood T cell repertoires in COVID-19 (dated by TCRdb to the early 2020s). To prepare the library, the immunoSEQ multiplex PCR assay was applied. TCRdb's version of the immuneACCESS table is confined to in-frame rearrangements and falls short of the full clone set. An unresolved V gene accounts for under half of the shortfall where checked; the remainder is of unknown origin. The sample yields 110,000 to 150,000 clones; just under 90% were counted once. Of the sample, approximately 4% falls within the top ten clones. The sequencing input was peripheral blood. The source of these receptors is a middle-aged woman with acute or convalescent COVID-19.

The chain has TRBV7-2 and TRBJ2-5; the D is unclear. Germline CDR1 is SGHTA and CDR2 is FQGNSA. This CDR3 contains 13 residues. Between the trimmed V and J ends, which lost 5 bases and 5 bases, there was a span of 12 bases. The CDR3 DNA follows: TGTGCCAGCAGCAGGTCTAGAGAGGAGACCCAGTACTTC. It is translated as CASSRSREETQYF.

The CDR3 DNA reads TGTGCCCGGTTAGACAGGACGAACACTGAAGCTTTCTTT. Residues: CARLDRTNTEAFF. The rearrangement links TRBV30 to TRBJ1-1, with D possibly matching TRBD1 (6 bases). Germline assignment: CDR1 GTSNPN and CDR2 SVGIG (reference sequence). There are 13 residues in the CDR3. Trimming pared 8 bases from V and 1 base from J, leaving 14 bases between.

The V gene is TRBV6-2 or TRBV6-3, the J gene TRBJ2-1; 13 nucleotides match TRBD2. Germline trimming cut 5 bases from V and 6 bases from J; bases unmatched to any gene: 4. The CDR3 runs to 15 residues. Germline CDR1 MNHEY, CDR2 SVGEGT. Written as DNA, the CDR3 is TGTGCCAGCAGTCAGAGACTAGCGGGAGGCAATGAGCAGTTCTTC. Translated: CASSQRLAGGNEQFF.

The J gene is TRBJ2-2, the V gene TRBV7-6; no reliable D call. CDR1 SGHVS and CDR2 FNYEAQ come from the germline V gene. CDR3 length equals 17 residues. The germline V and J ends were trimmed by 4 bases and 0 bases, with 15 bases remaining between them. The CDR3 loop reads CASSSRPTQSNTGELFF. CDR3 sequence (DNA): TGTGCCAGCAGCTCTAGACCCACCCAGTCGAACACCGGGGAGCTGTTTTTT.

V usage is TRBV28 and J usage is TRBJ2-1; 11 bases are shared with TRBD1. The CDR3 is made up of 19 amino acids. V lost 2 bases, J lost 3 bases, and 12 bases stayed unmatched. The germline CDR1 and CDR2 sequences are MDHEN and SYDVKM. Here the CDR3 DNA reads TGTGCCAGCAGTTTACATATTAACTTTGGGACAGGGGGCTACAATGAGCAGTTCTTC. Translation: CASSLHINFGTGGYNEQFF.

This clone was seen more than once but under ten times. The rearrangement joins TRBV5-1 to TRBJ1-2; D unresolved. This CDR3 comprises 16 residues. The V end was cut by 0 bases, the J end by 8 bases, with 20 bases between. Germline V lookup: CDR1 SGHRS, CDR2 YFSETQ. CDR3 sequence (DNA): TGCGCCAGCAGCTTGGACCCAGCTAGGTCTGAAAGGGGCTACACCTTC. It encodes CASSLDPARSERGYTF.

The genes are TRBV6-1 and TRBJ2-7, with TRBD1 matching 8 bases. This CDR3 contains 15 residues. CDR1 MNHNS and CDR2 SASEGT come from the germline V gene. Trimming cost V 3 bases and J 5 bases; bases outside gene matches: 9. CDR3 loop: CASSDFDRGAHEQYF. The CDR3 DNA sequence: TGTGCCAGCAGTGATTTCGACAGGGGCGCCCACGAGCAGTACTTC.